This is a list of T cell receptor beta chains from one sample in a study of blood T cell repertoires in COVID-19. Libraries were prepared by immunoSEQ multiplex PCR; TCRdb keeps only in-frame clonotypes and omits some of them. The sample lists 210,000 or so clones; about nine tenths were seen once. Sequenced sample: peripheral blood. The receptors come from a woman aged 55-75 years with acute or convalescent COVID-19. Each CDR3 is given with its conserved first and last residue. Each record gives: D gene, J gene, clone size, V gene, CDR3 DNA, CDR3 protein. D genes are given only for firm matches. Size is stated for part of the rows, as once, few or many counts, or as a class when the clone is expanded.

d_call: .; j_call: TRBJ1-4; clone_size: .; v_call: TRBV18; cdr3_nt: TGTGCCAGCTCACCAAGCAGGACAGAGAATGAAAAACTGTTTTTT; cdr3_aa: CASSPSRTENEKLFF
d_call: .; j_call: TRBJ1-5; clone_size: once; v_call: TRBV24-1; cdr3_nt: TGTGCCACCAGTGATCCTACAGAGATCAATCAGCCCCAGCATTTT; cdr3_aa: CATSDPTEINQPQHF
d_call: TRBD1; j_call: TRBJ1-5; clone_size: .; v_call: TRBV6-5; cdr3_nt: TGTGCCAGCAAGGGACAGGGCAGAAGCAATCAGCCCCAGCATTTT; cdr3_aa: CASKGQGRSNQPQHF
d_call: TRBD2; j_call: TRBJ2-7; clone_size: .; v_call: TRBV20-1; cdr3_nt: TGCAGTGCTAGTCGGAGCGGGATTTACGAGCAGTACTTC; cdr3_aa: CSASRSGIYEQYF
d_call: .; j_call: TRBJ1-3; clone_size: .; v_call: TRBV11-2; cdr3_nt: TGTGCCAGCAGCTCCGTTTACAGGGCCCGAAACACCATATATTTT; cdr3_aa: CASSSVYRARNTIYF
d_call: .; j_call: TRBJ1-1; clone_size: .; v_call: TRBV19; cdr3_nt: TGTGCCAGTGCGGACAGGAACACTGAAGCTTTCTTT; cdr3_aa: CASADRNTEAFF
d_call: .; j_call: TRBJ2-7; clone_size: .; v_call: TRBV20-1; cdr3_nt: TGCAGTGCTTCGGAGGAGCAGTACTTC; cdr3_aa: CSASEEQYF
d_call: .; j_call: TRBJ2-7; clone_size: .; v_call: TRBV19; cdr3_nt: TGTGCCAGTAGTATAGGACTACTTTACGAGCAGTACTTC; cdr3_aa: CASSIGLLYEQYF
d_call: .; j_call: TRBJ1-1; clone_size: .; v_call: TRBV9; cdr3_nt: TGTGCCAGCAGCGTTATCGCCGAGGGAGCCACTGAAGCTTTCTTT; cdr3_aa: CASSVIAEGATEAFF
d_call: TRBD2; j_call: TRBJ2-1; clone_size: .; v_call: TRBV3-1/TRBV3-2; cdr3_nt: TGTGCCAGCAGCCAAGAGGGAACTAGCGTCTATGAGCAGTTCTTC; cdr3_aa: CASSQEGTSVYEQFF
d_call: TRBD1; j_call: TRBJ2-6; clone_size: .; v_call: TRBV6-6; cdr3_nt: TGTGCCACAAAGACAGGGTTGTTGGATGGGGCCAACATCCTGACTTTC; cdr3_aa: CATKTGLLDGANILTF
d_call: TRBD1; j_call: TRBJ2-1; clone_size: .; v_call: TRBV20-1; cdr3_nt: TGCAGTGCTAGTCATGGACAGGTAAACAATGAGCAGTTCTTC; cdr3_aa: CSASHGQVNNEQFF
d_call: TRBD1; j_call: TRBJ1-4; clone_size: .; v_call: TRBV7-9; cdr3_nt: TGTGCCAGCACCTGGGACAGTACGGAAAAACTGTTTTTT; cdr3_aa: CASTWDSTEKLFF
d_call: TRBD1; j_call: TRBJ1-6; clone_size: .; v_call: TRBV27; cdr3_nt: TGTGCCAGCAGTTTACGGGACAGGGGGCAATTCGACTATAATTCACCCCTCCACTTT; cdr3_aa: CASSLRDRGQFDYNSPLHF
d_call: TRBD2; j_call: TRBJ2-1; clone_size: .; v_call: TRBV19; cdr3_nt: TGTGCCAGTAGTATAACCGGTCTAGCGGGAGTGTTCTTC; cdr3_aa: CASSITGLAGVFF
d_call: TRBD1; j_call: TRBJ1-2; clone_size: .; v_call: TRBV5-6; cdr3_nt: TGTGCCAGCAGCTTAGGACAGGGCAACTATGGCTACACCTTC; cdr3_aa: CASSLGQGNYGYTF
d_call: TRBD1; j_call: TRBJ2-1; clone_size: .; v_call: TRBV25-1; cdr3_nt: TGTGCCAGCAGTGTAGCGGGACAGGGGTACAATGAGCAGTTCTTC; cdr3_aa: CASSVAGQGYNEQFF
d_call: .; j_call: TRBJ2-2; clone_size: .; v_call: TRBV9; cdr3_nt: TGTGCCAGCAGCGTGTCACAGGGGAACACCGGGGAGCTGTTTTTT; cdr3_aa: CASSVSQGNTGELFF
d_call: .; j_call: TRBJ1-2; clone_size: .; v_call: TRBV7-2; cdr3_nt: TGTGCCAGCAGCCCCCGGGTTGGGGGGGCGCTATTGAGCGGCTACACCTTC; cdr3_aa: CASSPRVGGALLSGYTF
d_call: TRBD2; j_call: TRBJ2-7; clone_size: few; v_call: TRBV7-6; cdr3_nt: TGTGCCAGCAGCCCGGGACTAGCGGGAGGATCTTCAGGAGAGCAGTACTTC; cdr3_aa: CASSPGLAGGSSGEQYF
d_call: .; j_call: TRBJ2-1; clone_size: .; v_call: TRBV5-1; cdr3_nt: TGCGCCAGCAGCTCTGACTGGTACAATGAGCAGTTCTTC; cdr3_aa: CASSSDWYNEQFF
d_call: TRBD1; j_call: TRBJ1-2; clone_size: .; v_call: TRBV6-2/TRBV6-3; cdr3_nt: TGTGCCAGCAGCGACAGGGATATCTATGGCTACACCTTC; cdr3_aa: CASSDRDIYGYTF
d_call: TRBD1; j_call: TRBJ2-1; clone_size: .; v_call: TRBV18; cdr3_nt: TGTGCCAGCTCACCATCGACAGGGGCATGGCGGAGCTCCTACAATGAGCAGTTCTTC; cdr3_aa: CASSPSTGAWRSSYNEQFF
d_call: TRBD1; j_call: TRBJ2-7; clone_size: few; v_call: TRBV6-2/TRBV6-3; cdr3_nt: TGTGCCAGCAGTTACGTAACCTTGACAGGGCGGTACTTC; cdr3_aa: CASSYVTLTGRYF
d_call: .; j_call: TRBJ2-5; clone_size: .; v_call: TRBV14; cdr3_nt: TGTGCCAGCAGCCAAGTTCCTAGAATCCAAGAGACCCAGTACTTC; cdr3_aa: CASSQVPRIQETQYF
d_call: TRBD1; j_call: TRBJ2-3; clone_size: .; v_call: TRBV10-1; cdr3_nt: TGCGCCAGCAGTGAGACAACCGGGACAGGGTCCACAGATACGCAGTATTTT; cdr3_aa: CASSETTGTGSTDTQYF
d_call: TRBD2; j_call: TRBJ2-1; clone_size: .; v_call: TRBV11-3; cdr3_nt: TGTGCCCATGGGGCTAGCGGCGACAATGAGCAGTTCTTC; cdr3_aa: CAHGASGDNEQFF
d_call: TRBD1; j_call: TRBJ2-5; clone_size: .; v_call: TRBV28; cdr3_nt: TGTGCCAGCAGTCTTCTGGGACAGGGAAGCCAAGAGACCCAGTACTTC; cdr3_aa: CASSLLGQGSQETQYF
d_call: .; j_call: TRBJ1-1; clone_size: .; v_call: TRBV18; cdr3_nt: TGTGCCAGCTCACGTGAGGGGGTCACTGAAGCTTTCTTT; cdr3_aa: CASSREGVTEAFF
d_call: .; j_call: TRBJ1-2; clone_size: .; v_call: TRBV3-1/TRBV3-2; cdr3_nt: TGTGCCAGCAGCCCCTCCTTCACCAGGGACTATGGCTACACCTTC; cdr3_aa: CASSPSFTRDYGYTF
d_call: TRBD1; j_call: TRBJ1-1; clone_size: few; v_call: TRBV30; cdr3_nt: TGTGCCTGGGATGGACAGGGGGGGAGAAGCACTGAAGCTTTCTTT; cdr3_aa: CAWDGQGGRSTEAFF
d_call: .; j_call: TRBJ1-2; clone_size: once; v_call: TRBV3-1/TRBV3-2; cdr3_nt: TGTGCCAGCAGCCCAGGGGCGATTAACTATGGCTACACCTTC; cdr3_aa: CASSPGAINYGYTF
d_call: TRBD2; j_call: TRBJ2-5; clone_size: once; v_call: TRBV28; cdr3_nt: TGTGCCAGCAGTTTTAGCGGGAACAACCAAGAGACCCAGTACTTC; cdr3_aa: CASSFSGNNQETQYF
d_call: TRBD2; j_call: TRBJ2-7; clone_size: .; v_call: TRBV19; cdr3_nt: TGTGCCAGTAGTGATAGCGGGGGGACCTACGAGCAGTACTTC; cdr3_aa: CASSDSGGTYEQYF
d_call: .; j_call: TRBJ2-2; clone_size: few; v_call: TRBV12-5; cdr3_nt: TGTGCTAGTGGTTCGGCCGGGGAGCTGTTTTTT; cdr3_aa: CASGSAGELFF
d_call: TRBD1; j_call: TRBJ1-1; clone_size: .; v_call: TRBV11-2; cdr3_nt: TGTGCCAGCAGCTTAGGATCGACAGGGCGGACTGAAGCTTTCTTT; cdr3_aa: CASSLGSTGRTEAFF
d_call: TRBD2; j_call: TRBJ2-1; clone_size: .; v_call: TRBV9; cdr3_nt: TGTGCCAGCAGCCCCTCCGGGACTAGCGGGATAGTGGGGAAAAATGAGCAGTTCTTC; cdr3_aa: CASSPSGTSGIVGKNEQFF
d_call: .; j_call: TRBJ1-2; clone_size: .; v_call: TRBV9; cdr3_nt: TGTGCCAGCAGCGTAGCTCTAGGGGGTTTCTATGGCTACACCTTC; cdr3_aa: CASSVALGGFYGYTF
d_call: .; j_call: TRBJ2-1; clone_size: .; v_call: TRBV6-5; cdr3_nt: TGTGCCAGCAGAACCTCAGGATACAATGAGCAGTTCTTC; cdr3_aa: CASRTSGYNEQFF
d_call: .; j_call: TRBJ1-1; clone_size: few; v_call: TRBV30; cdr3_nt: TGTGCCTGGAGTGTACCCCCTCCAGGAGGGAACACTGAAGCTTTCTTT; cdr3_aa: CAWSVPPPGGNTEAFF